This T cell receptor beta chain was sequenced during a study of T cells in Graves' hyperthyroidism and ophthalmopathy. Study-wide results and caveats: Among thyroid clonotypes expanded above 0.001, most also appeared in blood.

The investigators amplified TCR beta CDR3 regions from RNA transcripts. Primed by the HTBI set, a first-round RT-PCR was run on the TCR CDR3. A single record per CDR3 protein comes from TCRdb applying MiXCR to the multiplex PCR reads. The sample includes about 410,000 distinct CDR3 sequences, under 15% seen only once; the top ten take around 14%. Germline CDR1 is SNHLY and CDR2 is FYNNEI. The V segment lost 5 bases and the J segment 6 bases; nucleotides outside the gene matches: 18. The length of the CDR3 is 18 residues. This clonotype was recorded at least ten times. Antigen unknown. Criteria for exclusion of patients were uncontrolled infection, other autoimmune disease, pregnancy or lactation. PBMCs came from more than 9 ml fresh peripheral blood.

Material: blood. The chain has TRBV2 and TRBJ2-1; 8 bases are a match to TRBD2. The source of this sequence is a man aged 18 to 29 with Graves' ophthalmopathy. The CDR3: CASSPSLIGTRNSNEQFF. CDR3 DNA sequence: TGTGCCAGCAGTCCTTCACTTATTGGGACTAGAAACAGCAATGAGCAGTTCTTC.